A selection of T cell receptor beta chains follows, all from one sample in a study of blood T cell repertoires in COVID-19. Libraries were prepared by immunoSEQ multiplex PCR; TCRdb keeps only in-frame clonotypes and omits some of them. Of fewer than 200,000 clones in the sample, approximately 95% were seen once. Sequences were obtained from peripheral blood. The receptors stem from a woman between 45 and 60 years old with acute or convalescent COVID-19. The CDR3 runs from the conserved cysteine through the conserved F or W. D genes are given only for firm matches. Size is omitted from some rows. Given values are once, few, many or a class for expanded clones.

j_call,clone_size,d_call,v_call,cdr3_nt,cdr3_aa
TRBJ1-5,-,-,TRBV9,TGTGCCAGCAGCGAGGACAGTCGGAGCAATCAGCCCCAGCATTTT,CASSEDSRSNQPQHF
TRBJ1-2,once,TRBD1,TRBV7-2,TGTGCCAGCATCTCATCGCCGGGACAGCCTGTAGGCTACACCTTC,CASISSPGQPVGYTF
TRBJ2-6,-,TRBD2,TRBV7-8,TGTGCCAGCAGCTTAGGAAGGGTGCCTCTAGCGGGAGGGAGCTCTGGGGCCAACGTCCTGACTTTC,CASSLGRVPLAGGSSGANVLTF
TRBJ2-4,once,TRBD2,TRBV19,TGTGCCAGTAGTCCACTAGGGACTAGCGGGTTACCCATTCAGTACTTC,CASSPLGTSGLPIQYF
TRBJ1-1,-,-,TRBV4-1,TGCGCCAGCAGCCTCGAGCTTCTGAACACTGAAGCTTTCTTT,CASSLELLNTEAFF
TRBJ1-2,once,TRBD1,TRBV11-2,TGTGCCAGCAGCTTAGACAGGGGGCAGGATGGCTACACCTTC,CASSLDRGQDGYTF
TRBJ1-1,-,-,TRBV7-9,TGTGCCAGCAGCTTAAGCGGCTTAACTGAAGCTTTCTTT,CASSLSGLTEAFF
TRBJ1-1,-,-,TRBV6-2/TRBV6-3,TGTGCCAGCAGTTACTCTGCCAGTCAATCTTTCTTT,CASSYSASQSFF
TRBJ1-2,once,TRBD1,TRBV28,TGTGCCAGCAGACGAACAGGGGGCGCAGTTAACTATGGCTACACCTTC,CASRRTGGAVNYGYTF
TRBJ2-7,-,-,TRBV7-8,TGTGCCAGCAGCTCTAGCGAAAGTAGGGACCCCTACGAGCAGTACTTC,CASSSSESRDPYEQYF
TRBJ1-1,-,TRBD1,TRBV25-1,TGTGCCAGCAGTGGGACAGGTATTGAAGCTTTCTTT,CASSGTGIEAFF
TRBJ1-1,-,-,TRBV5-4,TGTGCCAGCAGCTCCCAAAACACTGAAGCTTTCTTT,CASSSQNTEAFF
TRBJ1-1,once,-,TRBV28,TGTGCCAGAAGTGACAGCAACACTGAAGCTTTCTTT,CARSDSNTEAFF
TRBJ1-6,few,-,TRBV25-1,TGTGCCAGCAGTGAATCGGAGAATTCACCCCTCCACTTT,CASSESENSPLHF
TRBJ2-7,-,TRBD2,TRBV16,TGTGCCAGCAGCCAATCGTCGACTAGCGGGAGTGTGCAGTACTTC,CASSQSSTSGSVQYF
TRBJ2-2,once,-,TRBV12-3/TRBV12-4,TGTGCCAGCAGTTTTATAAACACCGGGGAGCTGTTTTTT,CASSFINTGELFF
TRBJ1-4,-,TRBD1,TRBV3-1/TRBV3-2,TGTGCCAGCAGCCTCAGGACAGGGGGAGAGGAAAAACTGTTTTTT,CASSLRTGGEEKLFF
TRBJ1-5,-,-,TRBV5-1,TGCGCCAGCCTAGGGAGAGGAGCCAGATTTGGCAATCAGCCCCAGCATTTT,CASLGRGARFGNQPQHF
TRBJ2-1,-,-,TRBV6-5,TGTGCCAGCAGTCTGACTGGCACTCCCTACAATGAGCAGTTCTTC,CASSLTGTPYNEQFF
TRBJ1-4,-,TRBD1,TRBV7-9,TGTGCCAGCAACCCAGGAGGACAGGGGGAGGCAACTAATGAAAAACTGTTTTTT,CASNPGGQGEATNEKLFF
TRBJ1-2,-,-,TRBV18,TGTGCCAGCTCTCCGACGGGGGGCGCAGGCTACACCTTC,CASSPTGGAGYTF
TRBJ1-1,few,TRBD1,TRBV5-1,TGCGCCAGCTCGAGACAGGGTACGAACACTGAAGCTTTCTTT,CASSRQGTNTEAFF
TRBJ2-1,-,-,TRBV19,TGTGCCAGTAGCGGGGGACTCCTCTCCTACAATGAGCAGTTCTTC,CASSGGLLSYNEQFF
TRBJ2-1,-,TRBD2,TRBV12-5,TGTGCTAGTGGTTTGGCGCTAGCGGGGCCTGCTCGTGCCTACAATGAGCAGTTCTTC,CASGLALAGPARAYNEQFF
TRBJ1-6,-,-,TRBV28,TGTGCCAGCAGCCCTTGGAGGGGAAATTCACCCCTCCACTTT,CASSPWRGNSPLHF